This T cell receptor beta chain emerged from a study of cytomegalovirus exposure and HLA in healthy donors. Study results and limitations: Data from an earlier analysis indicated that most TCR beta V segments were productive either about 87% or about 30% of the time. The study assumed roughly uniform donor sequencing depth for presence/absence analyses.

Turning to this clone: Its antigen is not known.

The ends lost 2 bases at V and 7 bases at J; junction bases unmatched: 17. The CDR3 sequence is 19 residues long. From germline, CDR1 is MNHEY and CDR2 SMNVEV (reference sequence). The PCR was carried out with 60 Vbeta primers and 13 Jbeta primers. The protocol was immunoSEQ multiplex PCR, while the TCRdb copy is restricted to in-frame clones and leaves out a portion. The repertoire holds around 170,000 clones, around three quarters seen once, with around 1.5% in the top ten. The sample taken for sequencing was PBMCs. The receptor was isolated from a man in his forties or fifties in good health and CMV-seronegative. V is TRBV27 and J is TRBJ2-1, with TRBD1 identical over 10 bases. The CDR3, as DNA: TGTGCCAGCAGTTTAAGTAGGGACAGGGGAATTGAGGGCTTGAATGAGCAGTTCTTC. Translating it yields CASSLSRDRGIEGLNEQFF.